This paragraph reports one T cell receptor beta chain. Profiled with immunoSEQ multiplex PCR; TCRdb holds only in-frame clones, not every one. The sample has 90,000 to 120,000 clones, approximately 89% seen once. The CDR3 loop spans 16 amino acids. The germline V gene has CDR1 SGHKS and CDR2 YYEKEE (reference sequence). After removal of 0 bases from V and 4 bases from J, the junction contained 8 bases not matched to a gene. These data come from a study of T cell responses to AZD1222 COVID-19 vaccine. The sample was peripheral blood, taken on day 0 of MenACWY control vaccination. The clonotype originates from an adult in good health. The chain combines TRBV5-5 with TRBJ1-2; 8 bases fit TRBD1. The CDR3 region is CASSLASGGAGYGYTF. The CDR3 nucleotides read TGTGCCAGCAGCTTGGCTTCAGGGGGCGCGGGCTATGGCTACACCTTC.